This T cell receptor beta chain originates from a study of beta chain features in type 1 diabetes. In the study overall: In all, around 100,000,000 sorted cells from all samples were analyzed. Points from the study as a whole: In all four CD4+ subsets, TCRB CDR3 length was significantly, moderately reduced in type 1 diabetes. VDJ junctions from patients with type 1 diabetes contained fewer insertions and more deletions.

What was sequenced were expressed TCRB transcripts, since all of the isolated RNA had been reverse transcribed. Libraries were prepared by immunoSEQ multiplex PCR; TCRdb keeps only in-frame clonotypes and omits some of them. Of roughly 160,000 clones in the sample, around 8.3% are singletons; the top ten hold 0.45% to 0.55%. This CDR3 spans 11 amino acids. The germline V gene encodes CDR1 MDHEN and CDR2 SYDVKM. V gave up 3 bases and J gave up 3 bases, with 3 bases separating them. This clone has a handful of counts. What it recognizes is unknown. In the same sample, other DNA sequences code for this CDR3.

The material sequenced was central memory CD4+ T cells from blood. The chain joins TRBV28 to TRBJ2-7; D not certain. The origin of this receptor is a woman under 30 with type 1 diabetes. This chain's CDR3 is CASSLRYEQYF. The CDR3 coding sequence is TGTGCCAGCAGTTTGCGCTACGAGCAGTACTTC.